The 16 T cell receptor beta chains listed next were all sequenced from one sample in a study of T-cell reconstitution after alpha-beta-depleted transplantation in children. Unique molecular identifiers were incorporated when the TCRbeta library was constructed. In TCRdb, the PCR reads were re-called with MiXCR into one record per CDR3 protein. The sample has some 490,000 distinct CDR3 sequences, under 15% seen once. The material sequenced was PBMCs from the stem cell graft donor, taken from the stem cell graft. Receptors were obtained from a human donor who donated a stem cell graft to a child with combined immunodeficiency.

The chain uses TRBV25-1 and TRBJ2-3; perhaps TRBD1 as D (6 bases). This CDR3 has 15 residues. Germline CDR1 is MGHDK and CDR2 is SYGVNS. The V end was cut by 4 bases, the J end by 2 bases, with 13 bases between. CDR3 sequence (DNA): TGTGCCAGCAGTGCTCCAGGGGACCCCACAGATACGCAGTATTTT. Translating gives CASSAPGDPTDTQYF.

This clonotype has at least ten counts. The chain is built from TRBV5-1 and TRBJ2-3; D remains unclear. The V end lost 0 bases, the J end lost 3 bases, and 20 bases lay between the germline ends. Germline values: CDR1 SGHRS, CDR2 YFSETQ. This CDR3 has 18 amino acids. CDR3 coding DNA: TGCGCCAGCAGCTTGGTCCCCCCCGAGCGACGGACGACAGATACGCAGTATTTT. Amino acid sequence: CASSLVPPERRTTDTQYF.

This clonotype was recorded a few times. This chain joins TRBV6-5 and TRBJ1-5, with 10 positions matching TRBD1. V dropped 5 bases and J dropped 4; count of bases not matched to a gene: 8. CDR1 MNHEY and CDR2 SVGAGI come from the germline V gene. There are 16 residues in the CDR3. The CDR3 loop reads CASSHYGTGVNQPQHF. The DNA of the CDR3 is TGTGCCAGCAGTCATTACGGGACAGGGGTTAATCAGCCCCAGCATTTT.

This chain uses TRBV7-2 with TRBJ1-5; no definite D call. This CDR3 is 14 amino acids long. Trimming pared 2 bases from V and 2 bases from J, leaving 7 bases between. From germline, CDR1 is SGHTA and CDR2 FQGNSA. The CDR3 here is CASSLTFGNQPQHF. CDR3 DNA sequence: TGTGCCAGCAGCTTAACTTTCGGCAATCAGCCCCAGCATTTT. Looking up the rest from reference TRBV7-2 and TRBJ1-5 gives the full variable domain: GAGVSQSPSNKVTEKGKDVELRCDPISGHTALYWYRQSLGQGLEFLIYFQGNSAPDKSGLPSDRFSAERTGGSVSTLTIQRTQQEDSAVYLCASSLTFGNQPQHFGDGTRLSIL.

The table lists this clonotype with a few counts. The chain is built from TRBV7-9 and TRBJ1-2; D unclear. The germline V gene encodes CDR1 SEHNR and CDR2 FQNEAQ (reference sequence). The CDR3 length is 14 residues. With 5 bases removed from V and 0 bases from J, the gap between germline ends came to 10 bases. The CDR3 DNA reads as TGTGCCAGCAGCCCCCCAGGCCCTAACTATGGCTACACCTTC. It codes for CASSPPGPNYGYTF. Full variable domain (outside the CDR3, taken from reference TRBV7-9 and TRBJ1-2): DTGVSQNPRHKITKRGQNVTFRCDPISEHNRLYWYRQTLGQGPEFLTYFQNEAQLEKSRLLSDRFSAERPKGSFSTLEIQRTEQGDSAMYLCASSPPGPNYGYTFGSGTRLTVV.

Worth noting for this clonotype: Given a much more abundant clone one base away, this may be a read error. CDR3 coding DNA: TGTGACAGCAGCGCCGAAGGAAGGCAGCGGGACACTGAAGCTTTCTTT. It yields the protein CDSSAEGRQRDTEAFF. The chain is built from TRBV9 and TRBJ1-1; no definite D call. CDR3 length equals 16 residues. Germline V CDR1 and CDR2: SGDLS, YYNGEE.

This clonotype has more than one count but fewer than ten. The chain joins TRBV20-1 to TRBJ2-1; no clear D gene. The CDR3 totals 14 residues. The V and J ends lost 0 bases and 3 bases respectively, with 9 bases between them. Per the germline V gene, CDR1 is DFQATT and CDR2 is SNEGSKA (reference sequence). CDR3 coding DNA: TGCAGTGCTAGAGAGCAAGCGAGCTACAATGAGCAGTTCTTC. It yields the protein CSAREQASYNEQFF.

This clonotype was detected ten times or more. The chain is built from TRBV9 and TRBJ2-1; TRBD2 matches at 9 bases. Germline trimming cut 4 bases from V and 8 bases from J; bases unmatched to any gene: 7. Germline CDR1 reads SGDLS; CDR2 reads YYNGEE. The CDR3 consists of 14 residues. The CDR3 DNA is TGTGCCAGCAGCACGGGGACTAGCCGGGATGAGCAGTTCTTC. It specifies CASSTGTSRDEQFF. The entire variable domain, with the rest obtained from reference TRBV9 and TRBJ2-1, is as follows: DSGVTQTPKHLITATGQRVTLRCSPRSGDLSVYWYQQSLDQGLQFLIQYYNGEERAKGNILERFSAQQFPDLHSELNLSSLELGDSALYFCASSTGTSRDEQFFGPGTRLTVL.

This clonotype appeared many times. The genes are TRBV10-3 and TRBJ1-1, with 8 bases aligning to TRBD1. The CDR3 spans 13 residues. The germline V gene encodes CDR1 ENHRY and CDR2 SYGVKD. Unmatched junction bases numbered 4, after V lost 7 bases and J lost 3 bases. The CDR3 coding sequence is TGTGCCATCACTCAGGACAGGGACACTGAAGCTTTCTTT. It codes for CAITQDRDTEAFF.

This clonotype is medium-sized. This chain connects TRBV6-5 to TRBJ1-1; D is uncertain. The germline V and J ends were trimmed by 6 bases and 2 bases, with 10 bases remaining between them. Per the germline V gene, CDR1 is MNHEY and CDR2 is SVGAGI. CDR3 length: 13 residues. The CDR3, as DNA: TGTGCCAGCAGCTCTCGGGAAAACACTGAAGCTTTCTTT. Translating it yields CASSSRENTEAFF.

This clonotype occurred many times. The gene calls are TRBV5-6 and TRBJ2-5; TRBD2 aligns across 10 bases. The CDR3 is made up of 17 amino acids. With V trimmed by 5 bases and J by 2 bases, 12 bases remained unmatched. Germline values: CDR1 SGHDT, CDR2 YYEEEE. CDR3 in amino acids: CASSVAGGTEIQETQYF. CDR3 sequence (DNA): TGTGCCAGCAGTGTAGCGGGGGGTACTGAAATTCAAGAGACCCAGTACTTC.

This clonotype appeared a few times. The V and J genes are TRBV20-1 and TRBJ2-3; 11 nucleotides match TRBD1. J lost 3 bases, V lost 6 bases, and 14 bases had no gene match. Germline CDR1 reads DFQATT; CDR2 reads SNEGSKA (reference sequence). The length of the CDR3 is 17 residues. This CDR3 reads CSAVRTGGNLRTDTQYF. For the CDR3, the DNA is TGCAGTGCCGTAAGGACAGGGGGCAATTTAAGGACAGATACGCAGTATTTT.

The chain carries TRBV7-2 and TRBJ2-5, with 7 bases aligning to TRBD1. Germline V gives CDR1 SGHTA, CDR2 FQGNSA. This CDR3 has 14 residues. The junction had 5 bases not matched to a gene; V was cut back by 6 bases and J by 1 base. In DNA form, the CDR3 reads TGTGCCAGCAGGCCAACAGGGGCCCAAGAGACCCAGTACTTC. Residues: CASRPTGAQETQYF. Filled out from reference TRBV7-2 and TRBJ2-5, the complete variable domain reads GAGVSQSPSNKVTEKGKDVELRCDPISGHTALYWYRQSLGQGLEFLIYFQGNSAPDKSGLPSDRFSAERTGGSVSTLTIQRTQQEDSAVYLCASRPTGAQETQYFGPGTRLLVL.

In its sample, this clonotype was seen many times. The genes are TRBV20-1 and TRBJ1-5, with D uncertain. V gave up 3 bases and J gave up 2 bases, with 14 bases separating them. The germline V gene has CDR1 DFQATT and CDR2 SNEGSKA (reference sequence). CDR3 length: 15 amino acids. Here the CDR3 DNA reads TGCAGTGCTAGTAACAGCTTGATGGGCAATCAGCCCCAGCATTTT. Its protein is CSASNSLMGNQPQHF.

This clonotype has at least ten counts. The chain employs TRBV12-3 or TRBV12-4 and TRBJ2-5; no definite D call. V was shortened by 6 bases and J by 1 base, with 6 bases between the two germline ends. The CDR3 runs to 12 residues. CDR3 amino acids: CASRGTQETQYF. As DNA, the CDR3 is TGTGCCAGCAGGGGCACCCAAGAGACCCAGTACTTC.

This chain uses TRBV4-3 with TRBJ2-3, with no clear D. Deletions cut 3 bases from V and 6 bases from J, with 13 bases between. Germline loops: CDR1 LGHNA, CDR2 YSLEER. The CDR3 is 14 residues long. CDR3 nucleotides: TGCGCCAGCAGCCATGGGATGGGATACGATACGCAGTATTTT. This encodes CASSHGMGYDTQYF.